This record concerns one T cell receptor beta chain sequence. MiXCR was run by TCRdb on the RT-PCR reads, yielding one entry per CDR3 protein. Of hundreds of thousands of distinct CDR3 sequences listed, 14% were seen once; the top ten hold roughly 4%. The germline V gene encodes CDR1 SGHDT and CDR2 YYEEEE. The CDR3 is 17 residues long. The V segment lost 0 bases and the J segment 2 bases; nucleotides outside the gene matches: 7. Sequencing was performed on memory CD4+ T cells from blood. The V and J genes are TRBV5-6 and TRBJ2-2, with 7 bases fitting TRBD2. This TCR derives from a female donor in good health, serving as a healthy control. The CDR3 protein is CASSLVLAGDNTGELFF. The CDR3 bases are TGTGCCAGCAGCTTGGTTCTGGCGGGAGACAACACCGGGGAGCTGTTTTTT.